These 32 T cell receptor beta chains were sequenced from one sample in a study of OX40 agonist ivuxolimab in advanced cancers. Produced via immunoSEQ multiplex PCR; TCRdb's table is partial and in-frame only. The sample holds more than 85,000 clones, about 90% seen once. Specimen: CD4+ or CD8+ T cells sorted from blood, collected in a trial of the OX40 agonist ivuxolimab. These receptors all come from an adult with an advanced solid tumor such as melanoma, head and neck, liver or kidney cancer.

The chain carries TRBV4-1 and TRBJ2-3, with 8 positions matching TRBD1. The CDR3 is 16 residues long. Losses at the gene ends were 2 bases for V and 0 bases for J; bases not matched to a gene: 4. Germline CDR1 is MGHRA and CDR2 is YSYEKL. CDR3 in amino acids: CASSQTGGSSTDTQYF. As DNA, the CDR3 is TGCGCCAGCAGCCAAACAGGGGGATCTAGCACAGATACGCAGTATTTT.

The V gene is TRBV28, the J gene TRBJ1-5; D gene unclear. Trimming removed 1 base from V and 11 bases from J, with 18 bases in between. The CDR3 runs to 15 residues. The germline gives CDR1 MDHEN, CDR2 SYDVKM. This chain's CDR3 is CASSLSRSLNEAQHF. In nucleotides, the CDR3 is TGTGCCAGCAGTTTATCGCGTTCGTTGAATGAGGCCCAGCATTTT.

This clone was seen more than once but under ten times. V is TRBV4-3 and J is TRBJ1-2; TRBD1 matches 7 bases. The CDR3 has 14 residues. After removal of 4 bases from V and 5 bases from J, the junction contained 7 bases not matched to a gene. Germline V lookup: CDR1 LGHNA, CDR2 YSLEER. The CDR3: CASSPGTAAYGYTF. The CDR3 DNA sequence: TGCGCCAGCAGCCCCGGGACAGCGGCTTATGGCTACACCTTC.

This clone has a single count. The chain employs TRBV5-1 and TRBJ1-4; D not resolved. CDR3 length: 15 residues. The germline V gene encodes CDR1 SGHRS and CDR2 YFSETQ. Trimming left V 1 base short and J 8 bases short, with 15 bases between. CDR3 loop: CASSLRADTGEKLFF. The CDR3 nucleotides read TGCGCCAGCAGCTTGCGGGCAGACACCGGGGAAAAACTGTTTTTT. Drawing the rest from reference TRBV5-1 and TRBJ1-4, the complete variable domain is KAGVTQTPRYLIKTRGQQVTLSCSPISGHRSVSWYQQTPGQGLQFLFEYFSETQRNKGNFPGRFSGRQFSNSRSEMNVSTLELGDSALYLCASSLRADTGEKLFFGSGTQLSVL.

The rearrangement uses TRBV11-3 and TRBJ2-7; 9 nucleotides line up with TRBD2. In germline, CDR1 is SGHNT, CDR2 YENEEA. Germline trimming cut 6 bases from V and 4 bases from J; bases unmatched to any gene: 4. This CDR3 comprises 13 residues. This CDR3 reads CASRGLAGYEQYF. Here the CDR3 DNA reads TGTGCCAGCAGGGGACTAGCTGGTTACGAGCAGTACTTC. Full variable domain (rest looked up from reference TRBV11-3 and TRBJ2-7): EAGVVQSPRYKIIEKKQPVAFWCNPISGHNTLYWYLQNLGQGPELLIRYENEEAVDDSQLPKDRFSAERLKGVDSTLKIQPAELGDSAVYLCASRGLAGYEQYFGPGTRLTVT.

The genes are TRBV25-1 and TRBJ2-1; D possibly corresponds to TRBD2 (6 bases). The ends were cut back, 6 bases at V and 5 bases at J, with 8 bases in the middle. Germline values: CDR1 MGHDK, CDR2 SYGVNS. This CDR3 comprises 12 residues. CDR3 DNA sequence: TGTGCCAGCAGATTAGCGGACAATGAGCAGTTCTTC. This sequence encodes CASRLADNEQFF. Drawing the rest from reference TRBV25-1 and TRBJ2-1, the complete variable domain is EADIYQTPRYLVIGTGKKITLECSQTMGHDKMYWYQQDPGMELHLIHYSYGVNSTEKGDLSSESTVSRIRTEHFPLTLESARPSHTSQYLCASRLADNEQFFGPGTRLTVL.

V and J are TRBV18 and TRBJ2-3; TRBD1 agrees at 9 bases. Trimming cost V 4 bases and J 2 bases; bases outside gene matches: 4. Germline V CDR1 and CDR2: KGHSH, LQKENI. This CDR3 is 15 amino acids long. CDR3 sequence: CASSLGQGFTDTQYF. Written as DNA, the CDR3 is TGTGCCAGCTCACTGGGACAGGGTTTCACAGATACGCAGTATTTT.

A few counts support this clone. CDR3 coding DNA: TGTGCCAGCAGCTTGGGTCCATTCGGACAGGGGAATTCGGAAGCTTTCTTT. Translating it yields CASSLGPFGQGNSEAFF. This chain links TRBV5-4 with TRBJ1-1; 9 bases line up with TRBD1. V trimming: 0 bases; J trimming: 8 bases; junction bases outside the gene matches: 14. This CDR3 contains 17 residues. Germline CDR1 and CDR2: SGHNT and YYREEE (reference sequence).

The table lists this clone with a few counts. The rearrangement uses TRBV30 and TRBJ1-2; D ambiguous. Trimming left V 4 bases short and J 2 bases short, with 11 bases between. CDR3 size: 13 residues. Germline V gene sequence: CDR1 GTSNPN, CDR2 SVGIG (reference sequence). CDR3: CAWMHGGNYGYTF. The CDR3 DNA reads TGTGCCTGGATGCACGGAGGGAACTATGGCTACACCTTC.

The rearrangement joins TRBV29-1 to TRBJ1-2; maybe TRBD1 (5 bases). V shed 3 bases and J shed 8 bases, with 13 bases lying between them. CDR1 and CDR2 from the germline V gene are SQVTM and ANQGSEA. The CDR3 covers 12 residues. The CDR3: CSVEGVVEGYTF. CDR3 bases: TGCAGCGTTGAGGGGGTTGTGGAGGGCTACACCTTC.

This chain uses TRBV4-2 with TRBJ2-5; possible D gene TRBD2, 6 bases. The CDR3 contains 15 residues. The germline V gene encodes CDR1 LGHNA and CDR2 YNFKEQ. V was clipped by 0 bases and J by 2 bases, with 10 bases between them. CDR3 protein: CASSQDLAGQETQYF. In DNA, the CDR3 is TGTGCCAGCAGCCAAGATCTGGCGGGGCAAGAGACCCAGTACTTC.

The rearrangement links TRBV7-2 to TRBJ2-1; TRBD1 agrees at 11 bases. Germline V gene lookup returns CDR1 SGHTA and CDR2 FQGNSA. V dropped 5 bases and J dropped 10; count of bases not matched to a gene: 13. The CDR3 extends over 16 amino acids. CDR3 amino acids: CASSPNQDRGQWEQFF. CDR3 bases: TGTGCCAGCAGCCCCAATCAGGACAGGGGGCAATGGGAGCAGTTCTTC.

This clone was seen a handful of times. The V call is TRBV4-3, the J call TRBJ1-2, with D uncertain. CDR3 length: 14 residues. CDR1 LGHNA and CDR2 YSLEER come from the germline V gene. V lost 0 bases to trimming and J lost 8 bases, with 13 bases between them. The CDR3 region is CASSQDFGLGGYTF. In nucleotides, the CDR3 is TGCGCCAGCAGCCAAGATTTTGGGCTTGGCGGCTACACCTTC.

Only one count was recorded for this clone. V and J are TRBV10-1 and TRBJ2-7; 11 bases agree with TRBD1. The CDR3 totals 15 residues. The junction had 1 base not matched to a gene; V was cut back by 0 bases and J by 3 bases. CDR1 and CDR2 (germline): WNHNN, SYGVQD (reference sequence). The DNA for the CDR3 is TGCGCCAGCAGTGAGTCCGGGACAGGGGGCTACGAGCAGTACTTC. Translated, it gives CASSESGTGGYEQYF.

This chain connects TRBV5-1 to TRBJ2-7; a weak D match, TRBD1 (6 bases). The length of the CDR3 is 14 residues. Germline assignment: CDR1 SGHRS and CDR2 YFSETQ. V lost 0 bases and J lost 3, with 10 bases in between. The CDR3 DNA reads TGCGCCAGCAGCTTGGCGGGCAGGGGCTACGAGCAGTACTTC. This sequence encodes CASSLAGRGYEQYF.

The chain couples TRBV4-2 to TRBJ2-1; TRBD2 agrees at 13 bases. The germline CDR1 and CDR2 sequences are LGHNA and YNFKEQ. V was pared by 1 base and J by 7 bases, with 10 bases of the junction left unmatched. This CDR3 spans 18 amino acids. The CDR3: CASSQGGGGLAGENEQFF. CDR3 sequence (DNA): TGTGCCAGCAGCCAAGGGGGGGGAGGACTAGCGGGAGAGAATGAGCAGTTCTTC.

The chain joins TRBV28 to TRBJ1-1; 8 positions match TRBD1. CDR1 and CDR2 (germline): MDHEN, SYDVKM. V trimming: 5 bases; J trimming: 2 bases; junction bases outside the gene matches: 10. This CDR3 has 16 residues. CDR3 region: CASSPQTGAGNTEAFF. The DNA of the CDR3 is TGTGCCAGCAGTCCGCAGACAGGGGCAGGAAACACTGAAGCTTTCTTT. The full variable domain, in which reference TRBV28 and TRBJ1-1 provide the parts outside the CDR3, is DVKVTQSSRYLVKRTGEKVFLECVQDMDHENMFWYRQDPGLGLRLIYFSYDVKMKEKGDIPEGYSVSREKKERFSLILESASTNQTSMYLCASSPQTGAGNTEAFFGQGTRLTVV.

This chain links TRBV21-1 with TRBJ1-2. TRBV21-1 is shown as a pseudogene. The CDR3 has 14 amino acids. CDR3 DNA: TGTGCCAGCAGCAAAGTCCGGGGGGAACATGGCTACACCTTC. Its protein is CASSKVRGEHGYTF.

This clone was recorded only once. The rearrangement links TRBV29-1 to TRBJ2-1, with 8 positions matching TRBD2. The CDR3 contains 13 residues. CDR1 is SQVTM, CDR2 ANQGSEA, per germline. V shed 3 bases, J shed 6 bases, and the junction held 4 bases outside the gene matches. CDR3 loop: CSVDPGLVNEQFF. The CDR3 DNA sequence: TGCAGCGTTGATCCGGGACTAGTCAATGAGCAGTTCTTC.

The count of this clone is one. This sequence joins TRBV18 and TRBJ2-7; the D gene is possibly TRBD1 (6 bases). Germline assignment: CDR1 KGHSH and CDR2 LQKENI. Trimming shortened V by 1 base and J by 6 bases, and 16 bases separated the two germline ends. The CDR3 has 15 amino acids. CDR3 protein: CASSPRAGVLGEQYF. The CDR3 region has the DNA TGTGCCAGCTCACCACGGGCAGGGGTGCTTGGCGAGCAGTACTTC.

The J gene is TRBJ2-4, the V gene TRBV28; 7 bases map to TRBD1. CDR1 and CDR2 (germline): MDHEN, SYDVKM. Unmatched junction bases numbered 5, after V lost 6 bases and J lost 6 bases. This CDR3 contains 13 residues. DNA of the CDR3: TGTGCCAGCAGGAGACAGGGCGTAAACATTCAGTACTTC. Its protein product is CASRRQGVNIQYF.

This clone appeared a single time. One junction end disagrees with the germline gene, perhaps due to a read error. The rearrangement joins TRBV28 to TRBJ2-7; TRBD2 might be the D (6 bases). Looked up from germline, CDR1 is MDHEN and CDR2 is SYDVKM. The CDR3 runs 12 residues. The DNA of the CDR3 is TGTGCCAGCAGTTTGGAGGGTTACGCGCAGTACTTC. As protein: CASSLEGYAQYF.

This sequence joins TRBV28 and TRBJ2-2; 9 positions agree with TRBD2. The CDR3 totals 17 residues. The V segment lost 1 base and the J segment 4 bases; nucleotides outside the gene matches: 7. The germline CDR1 and CDR2 sequences are MDHEN and SYDVKM. The CDR3 spells CASSLSSGIIGTGELFF. The CDR3, as DNA: TGTGCCAGCAGTTTATCTAGCGGGATCATCGGCACCGGGGAGCTGTTTTTT. The whole variable domain, remainder taken from reference TRBV28 and TRBJ2-2, is DVKVTQSSRYLVKRTGEKVFLECVQDMDHENMFWYRQDPGLGLRLIYFSYDVKMKEKGDIPEGYSVSREKKERFSLILESASTNQTSMYLCASSLSSGIIGTGELFFGEGSRLTVL.

The chain joins TRBV28 to TRBJ2-7, with D unclear. CDR1 MDHEN and CDR2 SYDVKM come from the germline V gene. The ends were cut back, 3 bases at V and 0 bases at J, with 9 bases in the middle. This CDR3 is 14 amino acids long. The CDR3 region is CASSFSQSSYEQYF. The CDR3 nucleotides read TGTGCCAGCAGTTTTTCCCAGAGCTCCTACGAGCAGTACTTC.

The chain has TRBV25-1 and TRBJ2-7; 11 bases fit TRBD2. The CDR3 extends over 12 amino acids. CDR1 MGHDK and CDR2 SYGVNS come from the germline V gene. V was clipped by 8 bases and J by 9 bases; unmatched bases: 6. DNA of the CDR3: TGTGCCAGCCGACGACTAGCGGGAAGGCAGTACTTC. Protein sequence: CASRRLAGRQYF.

This chain connects TRBV7-9 to TRBJ1-1, with a tentative D call TRBD1 (6 bases). In germline, CDR1 is SEHNR, CDR2 FQNEAQ (reference sequence). V was trimmed by 4 bases and J by 4 bases, leaving 7 bases between them. This CDR3 has 12 amino acids. The CDR3 sequence: CASSWGATEAFF. In DNA, the CDR3 is TGTGCCAGCAGCTGGGGGGCCACTGAAGCTTTCTTT.

V gene TRBV10-2 combines with J gene TRBJ2-4; 7 bases are shared with TRBD2. CDR1 and CDR2 from the germline V gene are WSHSY and SAAADI. The CDR3 extends over 17 amino acids. The V gene end was trimmed by 0 bases and the J gene end by 6 bases; junction bases not matched to a gene: 11. The chain's CDR3 is CASSESTFTSATNIQYF. DNA for the CDR3: TGCGCCAGCAGTGAGTCGACGTTTACTAGCGCTACAAACATTCAGTACTTC.

The chain carries TRBV15 and TRBJ1-5; D gene unclear. Trimming shortened V by 0 bases and J by 2 bases, and 11 bases separated the two germline ends. Germline V gene data show CDR1 as LNHNV and CDR2 as YYDKDF (reference sequence). The CDR3 is 16 residues long. The CDR3 loop is CATSRDPGPGNQPQHF. Here the CDR3 DNA reads TGTGCCACCAGCAGAGATCCGGGCCCGGGCAATCAGCCCCAGCATTTT.

This clone was seen only once. The rearrangement uses TRBV6-4 and TRBJ2-6, with 7 bases aligning to TRBD1. The J segment lost 3 bases and the V segment lost 5 bases, leaving 7 bases of the junction unmatched. This CDR3 contains 16 residues. The germline CDR1 and CDR2 sequences are MRHNA and SNTAGT. The CDR3 reads CASSSQGGRGANVLTF. The CDR3 coding sequence is TGTGCCAGCAGTAGCCAAGGGGGCCGTGGGGCCAACGTCCTGACTTTC.

The chain uses TRBV4-1 and TRBJ1-5; TRBD1 is a possible D gene (6 bases). This CDR3 is built from 18 residues. V was cut by 0 bases and J by 0 bases, with 15 bases left in between. CDR1 is MGHRA and CDR2 is YSYEKL in the germline V gene. The CDR3 coding sequence is TGCGCCAGCAGCCAAGAACCCCGGACAGCCGATAGCAATCAGCCCCAGCATTTT. As protein: CASSQEPRTADSNQPQHF.

The gene calls are TRBV11-2 and TRBJ2-5; possible D gene TRBD1, 5 bases. Germline assignment: CDR1 SGHAT and CDR2 FQNNGV. The CDR3 spans 13 residues. Deletions cut 8 bases from V and 5 bases from J, with 15 bases between. The CDR3 loop is CASALGHGETQYF. The CDR3 nucleotides are TGTGCCAGCGCATTGGGGCACGGGGAGACCCAGTACTTC.

The chain carries TRBV4-3 and TRBJ2-2; D is unclear. The CDR3 loop spans 20 amino acids. V was cut by 0 bases and J by 4 bases, with 24 bases left in between. Germline V gives CDR1 LGHNA, CDR2 YSLEER. The CDR3, as DNA: TGCGCCAGCAGCCAAGAGGGGTGGCAGGTCGCTAAAACATTCACCGGGGAGCTGTTTTTT. Its translation is CASSQEGWQVAKTFTGELFF.